A single T cell receptor beta chain is shown here with its context. Its specificity is not known. The entry originates in a study of somatic mutations in cytotoxic T cells in rheumatoid arthritis. Study-wide points: For rheumatoid arthritis patients, CD8+ clonality increased with age, whereas it did not in healthy controls. Adjustment for multiple comparisons was not applied to the slight TRBV07 underrepresentation observed in rheumatoid arthritis patients. Statistically, CD8+ T-cell clonality was not significantly distinct between individuals with rheumatoid arthritis and age-matched healthy controls.

This CDR3 has 18 residues. V shed 8 bases and J 2 bases; nucleotides not matched to a gene: 19. Per germline, CDR1 MNHEY and CDR2 SMNVEV (reference sequence). Sequencing used immunoSEQ multiplex PCR; TCRdb keeps in-frame clones, though not all of them. The table records about 17,000 clones, over 70% of them present only once. The clonotype was recovered from a man aged 60 to 75 in good health. V usage is TRBV27 and J usage is TRBJ2-5; 8 nucleotides agree with TRBD1. Sequencing was carried out using CD8+ T cells sorted from blood. The CDR3 loop is CASGRARGRWPAQETQYF. The DNA of the CDR3 is TGTGCCAGCGGACGTGCCAGGGGGCGCTGGCCCGCGCAAGAGACCCAGTACTTC.